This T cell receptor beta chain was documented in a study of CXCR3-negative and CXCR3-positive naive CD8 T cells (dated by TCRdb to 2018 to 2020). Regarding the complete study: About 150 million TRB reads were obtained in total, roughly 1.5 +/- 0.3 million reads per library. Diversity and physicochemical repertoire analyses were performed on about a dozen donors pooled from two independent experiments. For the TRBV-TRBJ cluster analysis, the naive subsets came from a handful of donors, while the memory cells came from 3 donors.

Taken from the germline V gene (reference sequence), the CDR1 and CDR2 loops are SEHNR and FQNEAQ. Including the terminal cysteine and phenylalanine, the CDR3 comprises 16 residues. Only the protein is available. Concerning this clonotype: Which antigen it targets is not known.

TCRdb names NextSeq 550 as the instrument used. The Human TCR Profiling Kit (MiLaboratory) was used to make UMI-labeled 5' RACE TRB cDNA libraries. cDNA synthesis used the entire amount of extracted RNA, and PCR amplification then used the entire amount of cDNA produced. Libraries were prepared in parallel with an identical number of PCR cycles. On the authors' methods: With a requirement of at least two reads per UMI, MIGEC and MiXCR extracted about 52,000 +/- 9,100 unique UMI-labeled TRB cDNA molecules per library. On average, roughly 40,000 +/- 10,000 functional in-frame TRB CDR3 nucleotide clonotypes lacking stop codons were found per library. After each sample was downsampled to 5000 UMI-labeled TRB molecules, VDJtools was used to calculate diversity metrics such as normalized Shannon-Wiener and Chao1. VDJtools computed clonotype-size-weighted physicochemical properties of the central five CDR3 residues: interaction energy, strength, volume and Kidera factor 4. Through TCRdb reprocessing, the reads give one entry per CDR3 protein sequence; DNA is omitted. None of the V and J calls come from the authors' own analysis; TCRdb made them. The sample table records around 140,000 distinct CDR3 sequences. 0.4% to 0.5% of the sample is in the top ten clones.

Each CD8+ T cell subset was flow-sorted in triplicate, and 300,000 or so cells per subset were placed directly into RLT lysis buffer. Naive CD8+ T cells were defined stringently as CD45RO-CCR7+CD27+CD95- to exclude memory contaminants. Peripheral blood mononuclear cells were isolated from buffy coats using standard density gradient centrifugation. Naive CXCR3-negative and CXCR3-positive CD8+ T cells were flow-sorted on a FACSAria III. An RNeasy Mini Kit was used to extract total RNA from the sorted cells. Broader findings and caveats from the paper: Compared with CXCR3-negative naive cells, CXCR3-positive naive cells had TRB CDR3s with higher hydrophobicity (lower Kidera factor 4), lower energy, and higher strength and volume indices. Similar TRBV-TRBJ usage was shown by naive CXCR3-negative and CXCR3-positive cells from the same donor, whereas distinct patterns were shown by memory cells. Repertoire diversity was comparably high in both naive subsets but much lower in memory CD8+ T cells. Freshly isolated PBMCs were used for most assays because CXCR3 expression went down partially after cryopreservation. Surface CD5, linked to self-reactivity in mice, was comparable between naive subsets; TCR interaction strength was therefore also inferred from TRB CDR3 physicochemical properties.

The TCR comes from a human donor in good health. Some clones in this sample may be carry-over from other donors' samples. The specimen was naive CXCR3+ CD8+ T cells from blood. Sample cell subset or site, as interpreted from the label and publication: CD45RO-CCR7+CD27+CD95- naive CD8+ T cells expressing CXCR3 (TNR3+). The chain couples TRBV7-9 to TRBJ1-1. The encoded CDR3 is CASSLESGKVNTEAFF.